The 18 T cell receptor beta chains in this list originate from one sample, sequenced in a study of T-cell reconstitution after alpha-beta-depleted transplantation in children. Researchers prepared the TCRbeta library using unique molecular identifiers, the study reports. MiXCR was run by TCRdb on the PCR reads, yielding one entry per CDR3 protein. This sample has about 540,000 distinct CDR3 sequences, with around 18% found just once. The sample consisted of PBMCs from the stem cell graft donor, taken from the stem cell graft. The source of these receptors is a human donor who donated a stem cell graft to a child with acute lymphoblastic leukemia.

In this sample, this clonotype turned up a few times. The rearrangement links TRBV20-1 to TRBJ2-1; 8 bases agree with TRBD2. Losses at the gene ends were 2 bases for V and 4 bases for J; bases not matched to a gene: 4. Germline V gene lookup returns CDR1 DFQATT and CDR2 SNEGSKA (reference sequence). CDR3 length equals 14 residues. This chain's CDR3 is CSARSGSPYNEQFF. The CDR3 nucleotides are TGCAGTGCTAGAAGCGGGAGCCCTTACAATGAGCAGTTCTTC.

This clonotype was picked up a small number of times. The chain recombines TRBV10-3 with TRBJ1-1; no reliable D call. CDR1 and CDR2 from the germline V gene are ENHRY and SYGVKD. Trimming removed 6 bases from V and 3 bases from J, with 8 bases in between. The CDR3 contains 12 residues. CDR3 bases: TGTGCCATCAGGGGCGGGGACACTGAAGCTTTCTTT. This translates into CAIRGGDTEAFF.

The chain combines TRBV4-1 with TRBJ2-7; 9 bases are shared with TRBD2. V lost 4 bases, J lost 6 bases, and 19 bases stayed unmatched. This CDR3 contains 18 residues. Germline CDR1 reads MGHRA; CDR2 reads YSYEKL. CDR3 region: CASSRLLFSGSLGAEQYF. For the CDR3, the DNA is TGCGCCAGCAGCCGTCTGTTATTTAGCGGGAGTTTGGGGGCCGAGCAGTACTTC.

The chain links TRBV27 to TRBJ2-7; D call uncertain. This CDR3 region has 15 residues. Trimming shortened V by 3 bases and J by 1 base, and 13 bases separated the two germline ends. Germline V gene lookup returns CDR1 MNHEY and CDR2 SMNVEV (reference sequence). CDR3 nucleotides: TGTGCCAGCAGTTTGGTGTGGGCAGAGTCCTACGAGCAGTACTTC. Translating gives CASSLVWAESYEQYF.

The chain employs TRBV5-1 and TRBJ2-7; 14 positions match TRBD2. The CDR3 covers 17 residues. V lost 4 bases, J lost 3 bases, and 9 bases stayed unmatched. Per the germline V gene, CDR1 is SGHRS and CDR2 is YFSETQ. CDR3 bases: TGCGCCAGCAGCCGAGACCAGGGACTAGCGGGGGACTACGAGCAGTACTTC. It is translated as CASSRDQGLAGDYEQYF.

This clonotype turned up a few times. Germline and junction disagree at one end, which may indicate a read error. The chain has TRBV29-1 and TRBJ1-2; D ambiguous. Per germline, CDR1 SQVTM and CDR2 ANQGSEA. The CDR3 runs to 13 residues. The CDR3 nucleotides read TGCAGCTTATACCCGGACGCGATAGCCGGCTTAAATTTC. Encoded protein: CSLYPDAIAGLNF.

This sequence joins TRBV9 and TRBJ1-2; D is possibly TRBD1 (5 bases). The CDR3 runs 13 residues. V was pared by 4 bases and J by 3 bases, with 10 bases between. Per germline, CDR1 SGDLS and CDR2 YYNGEE. The CDR3 here is CASSLTDHYGYTF. The CDR3 nucleotides are TGTGCCAGCAGCCTGACAGATCACTATGGCTACACCTTC. Full variable domain (remainder filled in from reference TRBV9 and TRBJ1-2): DSGVTQTPKHLITATGQRVTLRCSPRSGDLSVYWYQQSLDQGLQFLIQYYNGEERAKGNILERFSAQQFPDLHSELNLSSLELGDSALYFCASSLTDHYGYTFGSGTRLTVV.

In its sample, this clonotype was seen a few times. The V and J genes are TRBV7-9 and TRBJ2-5; D is unresolved. The CDR3 runs 15 residues. With 7 bases removed from V and 4 bases from J, the gap between germline ends came to 19 bases. The germline gives CDR1 SEHNR, CDR2 FQNEAQ (reference sequence). The CDR3 nucleotides read TGTGCCAGCACCACCTCATCCTCCCCAGGAGAGACCCAGTACTTC. This sequence encodes CASTTSSSPGETQYF. The complete variable domain, with remaining parts taken from reference TRBV7-9 and TRBJ2-5, reads DTGVSQNPRHKITKRGQNVTFRCDPISEHNRLYWYRQTLGQGPEFLTYFQNEAQLEKSRLLSDRFSAERPKGSFSTLEIQRTEQGDSAMYLCASTTSSSPGETQYFGPGTRLLVL.

This clonotype was counted only a few times. The chain recombines TRBV12-3 or TRBV12-4 with TRBJ2-7; D call uncertain. Trimming removed 1 base from V and 0 bases from J, with 7 bases in between. The CDR3 has 14 amino acids. This CDR3 is CASSLDYSSYEQYF. CDR3 sequence (DNA): TGTGCCAGCAGTTTAGATTACTCCTCCTACGAGCAGTACTTC.

J is TRBJ2-5 and V is TRBV10-3, with 9 bases aligning to TRBD2. CDR3 size: 15 residues. The germline V gene encodes CDR1 ENHRY and CDR2 SYGVKD. V lost 4 bases and J lost 2; bases outside the gene matches: 5. The CDR3 loop is CAISGKTSGQETQYF. In DNA form, the CDR3 reads TGTGCCATCAGTGGGAAGACTAGCGGTCAAGAGACCCAGTACTTC.

In this sample, this clonotype turned up a few times. The genes are TRBV7-9 and TRBJ1-1; D gene uncertain. V lost 8 bases and J lost 5, with 12 bases in between. The CDR3 totals 12 residues. Germline assignment: CDR1 SEHNR and CDR2 FQNEAQ (reference sequence). The CDR3 sequence: CASLYPGTEAFF. In DNA, the CDR3 is TGTGCCAGCCTTTATCCGGGGACTGAAGCTTTCTTT.

This clonotype was found a few times. The V call is TRBV5-1, the J call TRBJ2-2, with unresolved D. This CDR3 spans 15 amino acids. The germline gives CDR1 SGHRS, CDR2 YFSETQ. With 1 base removed from V and 6 bases from J, the gap between germline ends came to 13 bases. CDR3 protein: CASSLFPFSPGELFF. In DNA form, the CDR3 reads TGCGCCAGCAGCTTGTTTCCCTTTTCCCCCGGGGAGCTGTTTTTT.

There are many counts of this clonotype. The chain combines TRBV5-1 with TRBJ2-6; the D gene could be TRBD1 or TRBD2 (5 bases each). The germline gives CDR1 SGHRS, CDR2 YFSETQ. The V and J ends lost 4 bases and 12 bases respectively, with 17 bases between them. This CDR3 contains 14 residues. Here the CDR3 DNA reads TGCGCCAGCAGCGCGTACAGGAGGATCGGCGTCCTGACTTTC. Its protein is CASSAYRRIGVLTF.

This clonotype was detected only a few times. CDR3 nucleotide sequence: TGCAGTGCTAGAGATCATCTCAATTTAAGGGTCGACGGCACTGAAGCTTTCTTT. It codes for CSARDHLNLRVDGTEAFF. The chain has TRBV20-1 and TRBJ1-1; D remains ambiguous. CDR1 and CDR2 (germline): DFQATT, SNEGSKA (reference sequence). V lost 0 bases to trimming and J lost 4 bases, with 24 bases between them. This CDR3 has 18 amino acids.

The chain couples TRBV16 to TRBJ1-4; D is ambiguous. The CDR3 covers 11 residues. The germline gives CDR1 KGHSY, CDR2 FQNENV. V lost 3 bases, J lost 7 bases, and 3 bases lay in between. CDR3 sequence (DNA): TGTGCCAGCAGCCACGCTGAAAAACTGTTTTTT. Protein product: CASSHAEKLFF.

The rearrangement uses TRBV9 and TRBJ2-7, with unresolved D. Germline V CDR1 and CDR2: SGDLS, YYNGEE. The V gene lost 0 bases and the J gene lost 5 bases, with 6 bases spanning the gap. The CDR3 runs to 12 residues. The CDR3 nucleotides are TGTGCCAGCAGCGTAGGGAACCACGAGCAGTACTTC. Translating gives CASSVGNHEQYF.

This clonotype was counted a few times. This chain links TRBV5-6 with TRBJ1-1; D gene uncertain. Between the trimmed V and J ends, which lost 0 bases and 4 bases, there was a span of 10 bases. CDR3 length equals 14 residues. CDR1 SGHDT and CDR2 YYEEEE come from the germline V gene. The chain's CDR3 is CASSLGDRFTEAFF. For the CDR3, the DNA is TGTGCCAGCAGCTTGGGGGATAGGTTCACTGAAGCTTTCTTT.

This clonotype was seen only a few times. This chain uses TRBV6-2 or TRBV6-3 with TRBJ2-5, with 11 bases identical to TRBD2. This CDR3 contains 16 residues. Germline trimming cut 4 bases from V and 8 bases from J; bases unmatched to any gene: 12. Germline values: CDR1 MNHEY, CDR2 SVGEGT. The CDR3 protein is CASSLPGLAAVGTQYF. For the CDR3, the DNA is TGTGCCAGCAGTTTGCCGGGACTAGCGGCTGTAGGAACCCAGTACTTC.